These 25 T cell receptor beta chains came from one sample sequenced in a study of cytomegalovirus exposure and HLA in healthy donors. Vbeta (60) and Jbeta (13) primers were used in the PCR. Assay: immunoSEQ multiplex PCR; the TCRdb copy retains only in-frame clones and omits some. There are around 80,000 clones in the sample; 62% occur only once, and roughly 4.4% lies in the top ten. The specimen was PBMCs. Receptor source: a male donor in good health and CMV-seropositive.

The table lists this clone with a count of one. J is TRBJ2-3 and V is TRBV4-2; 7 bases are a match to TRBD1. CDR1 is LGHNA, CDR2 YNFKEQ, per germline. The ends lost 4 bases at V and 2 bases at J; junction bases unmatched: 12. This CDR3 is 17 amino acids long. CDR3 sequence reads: CASSPLPQGKSTDTQYF. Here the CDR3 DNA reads TGTGCCAGCAGCCCCTTACCACAGGGGAAGTCCACAGATACGCAGTATTTT.

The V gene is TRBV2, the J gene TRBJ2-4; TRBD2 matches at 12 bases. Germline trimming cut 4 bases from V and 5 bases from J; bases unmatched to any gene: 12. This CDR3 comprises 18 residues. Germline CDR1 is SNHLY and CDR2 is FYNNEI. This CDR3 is CASSVSGLAGLGQNIQYF. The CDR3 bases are TGTGCCAGCAGTGTATCGGGACTAGCGGGTTTGGGGCAAAACATTCAGTACTTC.

The CDR3 loop is CASSLGGTGGVEAFF. As DNA, the CDR3 is TGCGCCAGCAGCTTGGGAGGGACAGGGGGCGTTGAGGCTTTCTTT. This sequence joins TRBV5-1 and TRBJ1-1, with 12 positions matching TRBD1. J gave up 11 bases and V 0 bases, and 8 bases lay outside the gene matches. The length of the CDR3 is 15 residues. Germline values: CDR1 SGHRS, CDR2 YFSETQ.

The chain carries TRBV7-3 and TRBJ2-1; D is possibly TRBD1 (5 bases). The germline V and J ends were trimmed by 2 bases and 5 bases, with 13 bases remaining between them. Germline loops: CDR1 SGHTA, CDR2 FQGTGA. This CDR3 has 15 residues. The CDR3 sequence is CASSLPAGKDNEQFF. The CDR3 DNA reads TGTGCCAGCAGCTTACCCGCAGGGAAAGACAATGAGCAGTTCTTC.

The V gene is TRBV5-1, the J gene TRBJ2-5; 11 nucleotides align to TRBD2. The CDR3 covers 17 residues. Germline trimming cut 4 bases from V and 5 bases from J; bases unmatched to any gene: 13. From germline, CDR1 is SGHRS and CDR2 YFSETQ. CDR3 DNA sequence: TGCGCCAGCAGCGGCCGCGGAGCTAGCGGGGGGAAGGAGACCCAGTACTTC. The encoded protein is CASSGRGASGGKETQYF. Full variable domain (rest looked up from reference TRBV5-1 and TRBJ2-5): KAGVTQTPRYLIKTRGQQVTLSCSPISGHRSVSWYQQTPGQGLQFLFEYFSETQRNKGNFPGRFSGRQFSNSRSEMNVSTLELGDSALYLCASSGRGASGGKETQYFGPGTRLLVL.

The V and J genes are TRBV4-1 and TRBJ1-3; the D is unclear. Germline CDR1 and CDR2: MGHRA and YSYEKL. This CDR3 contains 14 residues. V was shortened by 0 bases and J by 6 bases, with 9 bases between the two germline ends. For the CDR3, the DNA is TGCGCCAGCAGCCAAGAAGAGAGGGAAAACACCATATATTTT. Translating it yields CASSQEERENTIYF.

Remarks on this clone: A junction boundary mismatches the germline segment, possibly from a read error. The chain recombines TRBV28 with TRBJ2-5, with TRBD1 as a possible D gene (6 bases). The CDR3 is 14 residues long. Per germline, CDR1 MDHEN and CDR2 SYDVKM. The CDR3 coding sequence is TGTGCCAGCAGAATTCAGGGGTCTCAAGGGACCCAGTACTTC. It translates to CASRIQGSQGTQYF.

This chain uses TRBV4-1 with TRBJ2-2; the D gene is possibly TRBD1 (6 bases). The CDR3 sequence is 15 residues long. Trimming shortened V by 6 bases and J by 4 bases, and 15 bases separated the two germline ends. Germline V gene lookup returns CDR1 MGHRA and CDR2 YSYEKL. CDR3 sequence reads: CASRKGDIGTGELFF. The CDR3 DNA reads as TGCGCCAGCAGGAAGGGGGACATCGGCACCGGGGAGCTGTTTTTT.

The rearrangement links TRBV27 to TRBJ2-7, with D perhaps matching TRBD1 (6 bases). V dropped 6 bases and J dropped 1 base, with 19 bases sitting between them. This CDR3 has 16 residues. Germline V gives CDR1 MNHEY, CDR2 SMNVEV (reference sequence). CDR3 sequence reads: CASSQIKGQRSYEQYF. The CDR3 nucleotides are TGTGCCAGCAGCCAGATTAAAGGACAGAGATCCTACGAGCAGTACTTC.

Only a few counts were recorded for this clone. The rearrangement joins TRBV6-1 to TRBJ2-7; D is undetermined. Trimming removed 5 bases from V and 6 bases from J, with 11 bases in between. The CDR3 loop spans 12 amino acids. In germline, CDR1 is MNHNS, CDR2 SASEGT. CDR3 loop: CASSPPSSEQYF. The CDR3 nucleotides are TGTGCCAGCAGTCCCCCCTCTTCCGAGCAGTACTTC.

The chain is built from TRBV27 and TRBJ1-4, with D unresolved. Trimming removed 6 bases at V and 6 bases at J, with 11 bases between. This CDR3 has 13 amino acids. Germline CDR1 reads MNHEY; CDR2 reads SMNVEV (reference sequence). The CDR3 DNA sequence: TGTGCCAGCAGGTCTTCGGGAGATGAAAAACTGTTTTTT. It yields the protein CASRSSGDEKLFF. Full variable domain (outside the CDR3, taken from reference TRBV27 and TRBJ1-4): EAQVTQNPRYLITVTGKKLTVTCSQNMNHEYMSWYRQDPGLGLRQIYYSMNVEVTDKGDVPEGYKVSRKEKRNFPLILESPSPNQTSLYFCASRSSGDEKLFFGSGTQLSVL.

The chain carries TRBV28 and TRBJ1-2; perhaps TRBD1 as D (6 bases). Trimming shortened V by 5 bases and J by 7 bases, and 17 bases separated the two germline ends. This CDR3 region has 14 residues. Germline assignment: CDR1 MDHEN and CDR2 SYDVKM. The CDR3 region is CASSGGGGAGGYTF. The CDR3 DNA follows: TGTGCCAGCAGTGGAGGAGGGGGGGCTGGTGGCTACACCTTC.

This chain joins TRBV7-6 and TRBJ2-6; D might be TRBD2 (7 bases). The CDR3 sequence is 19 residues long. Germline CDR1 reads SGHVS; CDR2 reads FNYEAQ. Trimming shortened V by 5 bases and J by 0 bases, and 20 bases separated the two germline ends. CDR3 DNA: TGTGCCAGCAGCGCCAAGGGGGGGGCCCCTTCCTCTGGGGCCAACGTCCTGACTTTC. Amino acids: CASSAKGGAPSSGANVLTF. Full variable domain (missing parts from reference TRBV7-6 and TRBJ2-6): GAGVSQSPRYKVTKRGQDVALRCDPISGHVSLYWYRQALGQGPEFLTYFNYEAQQDKSGLPNDRFSAERPEGSISTLTIQRTEQRDSAMYRCASSAKGGAPSSGANVLTFGAGSRLTVL.

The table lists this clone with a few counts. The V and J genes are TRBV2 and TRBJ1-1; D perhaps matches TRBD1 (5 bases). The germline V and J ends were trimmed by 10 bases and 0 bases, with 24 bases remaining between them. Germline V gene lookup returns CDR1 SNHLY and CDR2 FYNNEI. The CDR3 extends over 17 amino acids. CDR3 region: CAIGGGVGERVNTEAFF. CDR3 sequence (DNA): TGTGCCATTGGGGGGGGTGTGGGGGAAAGGGTGAACACTGAAGCTTTCTTT.

Here the CDR3 DNA reads TGTGCCAGCAGCTTGGAACTAGCGGCAGCGAACACCGGGGAGCTGTTTTTT. It yields the protein CASSLELAAANTGELFF. The rearrangement links TRBV5-5 to TRBJ2-2; 8 nucleotides line up with TRBD2. V lost 0 bases and J lost 0; bases outside the gene matches: 4. The CDR3 runs to 17 residues. The V gene's germline CDR1 is SGHKS and CDR2 YYEKEE (reference sequence). Variable domain in full (rest from reference TRBV5-5 and TRBJ2-2): DAGVTQSPTHLIKTRGQQVTLRCSPISGHKSVSWYQQVLGQGPQFIFQYYEKEERGRGNFPDRFSARQFPNYSSELNVNALLLGDSALYLCASSLELAAANTGELFFGEGSRLTVL.

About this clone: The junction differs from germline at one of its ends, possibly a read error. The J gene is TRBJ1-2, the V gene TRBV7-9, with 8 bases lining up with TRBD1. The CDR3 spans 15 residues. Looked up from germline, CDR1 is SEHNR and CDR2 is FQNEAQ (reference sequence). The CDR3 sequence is CSSSLGQDPHYGYTF. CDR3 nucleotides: TGTTCCAGCAGCTTGGGACAGGACCCCCACTATGGCTACACCTTC.

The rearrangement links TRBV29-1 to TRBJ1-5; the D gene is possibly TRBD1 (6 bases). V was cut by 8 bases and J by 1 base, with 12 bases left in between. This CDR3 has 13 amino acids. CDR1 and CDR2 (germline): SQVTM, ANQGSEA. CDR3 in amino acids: CSYSRGSNQPQHF. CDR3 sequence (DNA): TGCAGCTACTCCAGGGGCAGCAATCAGCCCCAGCATTTT.

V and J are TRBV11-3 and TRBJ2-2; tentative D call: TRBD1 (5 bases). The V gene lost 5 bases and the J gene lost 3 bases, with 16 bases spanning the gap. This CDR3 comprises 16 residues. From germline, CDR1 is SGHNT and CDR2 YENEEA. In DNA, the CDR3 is TGTGCCAGCAGCGCCACAGGAGCGTGGGACACCGGGGAGCTGTTTTTT. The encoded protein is CASSATGAWDTGELFF.

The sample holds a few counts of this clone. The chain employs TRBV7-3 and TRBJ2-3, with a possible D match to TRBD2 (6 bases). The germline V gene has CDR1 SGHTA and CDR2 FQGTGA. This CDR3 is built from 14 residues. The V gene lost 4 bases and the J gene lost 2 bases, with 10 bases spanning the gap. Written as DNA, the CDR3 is TGTGCCAGCAGCTCGGGACTCATCACAGATACGCAGTATTTT. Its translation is CASSSGLITDTQYF.

The CDR3 sequence is CASANRGGNTIYF. Written as DNA, the CDR3 is TGTGCCAGCGCCAACAGGGGCGGAAACACCATATATTTT. The chain is built from TRBV7-9 and TRBJ1-3, with 7 positions matching TRBD1. Germline lookup yields CDR1 SEHNR and CDR2 FQNEAQ (reference sequence). The length of the CDR3 is 13 residues. Trimming took 8 bases from V and 4 from J; bases not matched to a gene: 5.

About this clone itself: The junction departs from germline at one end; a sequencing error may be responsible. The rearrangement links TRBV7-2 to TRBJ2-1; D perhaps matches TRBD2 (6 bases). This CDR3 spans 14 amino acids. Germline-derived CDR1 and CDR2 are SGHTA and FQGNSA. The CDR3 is CASSLVAGNNEQFF. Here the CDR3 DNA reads TGTGCCAGCAGTTTAGTGGCGGGAAACAATGAGCAGTTCTTC.

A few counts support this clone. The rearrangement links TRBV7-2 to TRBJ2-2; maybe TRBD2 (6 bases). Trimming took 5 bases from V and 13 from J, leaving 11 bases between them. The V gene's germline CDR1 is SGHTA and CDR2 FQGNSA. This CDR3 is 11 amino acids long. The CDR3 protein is CASSRGMGLFF. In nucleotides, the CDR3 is TGTGCCAGCAGCCGGGGGATGGGGCTGTTTTTT.

The CDR3 here is CASSPGQVKDYGYTF. The CDR3 coding sequence is TGTGCCAGCAGTCCTGGACAGGTCAAGGACTATGGCTACACCTTC. The rearrangement uses TRBV2 and TRBJ1-2; 7 bases align to TRBD1. This CDR3 region has 15 residues. Germline CDR1 SNHLY, CDR2 FYNNEI. V lost 5 bases, J lost 3 bases, and 9 bases stayed unmatched. The entire variable domain, with the rest obtained from reference TRBV2 and TRBJ1-2, is as follows: EPEVTQTPSHQVTQMGQEVILRCVPISNHLYFYWYRQILGQKVEFLVSFYNNEISEKSEIFDDQFSVERPDGSNFTLKIRSTKLEDSAMYFCASSPGQVKDYGYTFGSGTRLTVV.

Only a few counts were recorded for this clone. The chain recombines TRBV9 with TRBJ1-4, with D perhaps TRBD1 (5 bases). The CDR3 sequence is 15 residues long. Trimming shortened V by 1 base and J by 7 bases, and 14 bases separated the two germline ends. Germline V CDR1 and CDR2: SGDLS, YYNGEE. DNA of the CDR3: TGTGCCAGCAGCGTAACGTGGGGCGGGGGTGAAAAACTGTTTTTT. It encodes CASSVTWGGGEKLFF.

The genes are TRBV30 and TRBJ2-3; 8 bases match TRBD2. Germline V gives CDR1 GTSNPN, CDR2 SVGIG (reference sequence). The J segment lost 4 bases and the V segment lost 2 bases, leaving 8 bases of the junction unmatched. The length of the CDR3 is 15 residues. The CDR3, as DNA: TGTGCCTGGAGTAAGATAGCGGGGTCCCCAGATACGCAGTATTTT. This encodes CAWSKIAGSPDTQYF.